These 8 T cell receptor beta chains were sequenced from one sample in a study of T cell changes during pregnancy in multiple sclerosis. This table comes from immunoSEQ multiplex PCR, and its TCRdb copy is limited to in-frame clones, with some not included. The repertoire has tens of thousands of clones, 80% to 90% of them found once; the top ten carry about 3.8%. The sequencing used CD8+ T cells from peripheral blood mononuclear cells, collected in the third trimester of pregnancy. These receptors were obtained from a female donor with multiple sclerosis, enrolled in a pregnancy study.

The chain joins TRBV6-4 to TRBJ1-1; the D is unclear. Germline V gene data show CDR1 as MRHNA and CDR2 as SNTAGT. This CDR3 is built from 13 residues. The V end lost 6 bases, the J end lost 1 base, and 9 bases lay between the germline ends. CDR3 region: CASRSGENTEAFF. As DNA, the CDR3 is TGTGCCAGCAGGTCTGGAGAGAACACTGAAGCTTTCTTT.

V is TRBV11-2 and J is TRBJ2-7; D might be TRBD1 (5 bases). This CDR3 is built from 12 residues. Trimming cost V 2 bases and J 7 bases, with 9 bases left between them. In germline, CDR1 is SGHAT, CDR2 FQNNGV. This CDR3 reads CASSLQGSEQYF. For the CDR3, the DNA is TGTGCCAGCAGCTTACAGGGTTCGGAGCAGTACTTC.

V gene TRBV30 combines with J gene TRBJ1-2; no firm D call. From germline, CDR1 is GTSNPN and CDR2 SVGIG (reference sequence). The germline V and J ends were trimmed by 5 bases and 2 bases, with 12 bases remaining between them. This CDR3 contains 13 residues. The CDR3 here is CAWAGSPNYGYTF. The CDR3 region has the DNA TGTGCCTGGGCCGGGAGCCCGAACTATGGCTACACCTTC. The full variable domain, its missing parts supplied by reference TRBV30 and TRBJ1-2, is SQTIHQWPATLVQPVGSPLSLECTVEGTSNPNLYWYRQAAGRGLQLLFYSVGIGQISSEVPQNLSASRPQDRQFILSSKKLLLSDSGFYLCAWAGSPNYGYTFGSGTRLTVV.

The genes are TRBV27 and TRBJ1-2; 7 positions match TRBD1. The V gene end was trimmed by 4 bases and the J gene end by 4 bases; junction bases not matched to a gene: 3. The CDR3 is 13 amino acids. CDR1 and CDR2 (germline): MNHEY, SMNVEV (reference sequence). The CDR3 region is CASSSWTGYGYTF. The CDR3 DNA follows: TGTGCCAGCAGTTCCTGGACAGGCTATGGCTACACCTTC.

CDR3 sequence reads: CASSHLTVNYGYTF. For the CDR3, the DNA is TGTGCCAGCAGCCACCTAACAGTTAACTATGGCTACACCTTC. The chain joins TRBV7-8 to TRBJ1-2; D gene unclear. With 5 bases removed from V and 1 base from J, the gap between germline ends came to 11 bases. CDR3 length: 14 amino acids. Germline lookup yields CDR1 SGHVS and CDR2 FQNEAQ. Supplemented by reference TRBV7-8 and TRBJ1-2, the full variable domain reads GAGVSQSPRYKVAKRGQDVALRCDPISGHVSLFWYQQALGQGPEFLTYFQNEAQLDKSGLPSDRFFAERPEGSVSTLKIQRTQQEDSAVYLCASSHLTVNYGYTFGSGTRLTVV.

The rearrangement uses TRBV19 and TRBJ1-2, with TRBD1 as a possible D gene (6 bases). The V and J ends lost 9 bases and 2 bases respectively, with 10 bases between them. The CDR3 extends over 12 amino acids. Looked up from germline, CDR1 is LNHDA and CDR2 is SQIVND (reference sequence). As DNA, the CDR3 is TGTGCCAGCCGACAGGCGAACTATGGCTACACCTTC. Translated: CASRQANYGYTF.

The chain combines TRBV6-4 with TRBJ1-1; the D is unclear. The V end was cut by 4 bases, the J end by 8 bases, with 17 bases between. The CDR3 consists of 14 residues. CDR1 is MRHNA and CDR2 is SNTAGT in the germline V gene. CDR3 in amino acids: CASSVFHRVREAFF. The DNA for the CDR3 is TGTGCCAGCAGTGTATTTCATCGCGTCCGAGAAGCTTTCTTT.

The chain couples TRBV29-1 to TRBJ2-5, with 15 nucleotides matching TRBD2. The CDR3 runs 14 residues. The trim removed 8 bases at V and 4 bases at J, leaving 5 bases unmatched. From germline, CDR1 is SQVTM and CDR2 ANQGSEA. The CDR3 region is CSLLGLAGGETQYF. As DNA, the CDR3 is TGCAGCCTCCTGGGACTAGCGGGGGGAGAGACCCAGTACTTC.